The 28 T cell receptor beta chains below come from one sample, sequenced in a study of post-analysis software for immune sequencing data. Study-wide results and caveats: TRBV5-6, TRBV5-1 and TRBV20-1 belonged to a set of roughly 5 TRBV segments that were more frequent in patients than controls.

These receptors are not linked to any known antigen. Unique molecular identifiers were carried by the TCR beta cDNA libraries. TCRdb re-derived calls from the PCR reads in MiXCR, one entry per CDR3 protein. Among more than 450,000 distinct CDR3 sequences listed, roughly 34% were seen once. The sample taken for sequencing was blood. The receptors shown here come from a girl between 2 and 17 years old with multiple sclerosis.

This sequence joins TRBV6-5 and TRBJ1-3; D uncertain. Trimming removed 8 bases at V and 6 bases at J, with 14 bases between. This CDR3 spans 13 amino acids. The germline V gene encodes CDR1 MNHEY and CDR2 SVGAGI. The CDR3 DNA follows: TGTGCCAGCGGTTCCCCGATGGAAAACACCATATATTTT. This translates into CASGSPMENTIYF.

This clonotype was seen repeatedly, ten times or more. The chain has TRBV20-1 and TRBJ2-5; D perhaps matches TRBD2 (6 bases). CDR3 length: 17 residues. The germline V gene has CDR1 DFQATT and CDR2 SNEGSKA (reference sequence). V dropped 3 bases and J dropped 0 bases, with 20 bases sitting between them. CDR3 residues: CSARAISLRGYQETQYF. The CDR3, as DNA: TGCAGTGCTAGGGCGATCTCCCTGCGGGGATACCAAGAGACCCAGTACTTC.

This sequence joins TRBV20-1 and TRBJ1-2; D call uncertain. This CDR3 spans 8 amino acids. V was clipped by 5 bases and J by 11 bases, with 6 bases between them. Germline values: CDR1 DFQATT, CDR2 SNEGSKA (reference sequence). CDR3 sequence: CSALSYTF. As DNA, the CDR3 is TGCAGTGCTCTCTCGTACACCTTC.

This clonotype was counted only a few times. This rearrangement joins TRBV7-9 to TRBJ2-5; 8 nucleotides match TRBD1. This CDR3 spans 17 amino acids. V was pared by 6 bases and J by 2 bases, with 14 bases of the junction left unmatched. Germline CDR1 is SEHNR and CDR2 is FQNEAQ (reference sequence). Here the CDR3 DNA reads TGTGCCAGCAGTCCCACGCAGGGGGCTGGACCTCAAGAGACCCAGTACTTC. Amino acid sequence: CASSPTQGAGPQETQYF.

This clonotype was seen a single time. The chain employs TRBV12-3 or TRBV12-4 and TRBJ2-5; 8 nucleotides agree with TRBD2. The V segment lost 6 bases and the J segment 1 base; nucleotides outside the gene matches: 7. CDR3 length equals 15 residues. The CDR3 region is CASSFQAGAQETQYF. The CDR3 DNA is TGTGCCAGCAGCTTTCAAGCGGGGGCCCAAGAGACCCAGTACTTC.

This sequence joins TRBV28 and TRBJ1-2, with D possibly TRBD1 on 6 matching bases. Trimming removed 3 bases from V and 4 bases from J, with 15 bases in between. Germline V gene lookup returns CDR1 MDHEN and CDR2 SYDVKM. The CDR3 spans 15 residues. The CDR3 nucleotides read TGTGCCAGCAGTTTCCTCCTCATAGGGGGCTATGGCTACACCTTC. Its translation: CASSFLLIGGYGYTF.

The genes are TRBV7-9 and TRBJ1-4; D is uncertain. The CDR3 runs 16 residues. CDR1 and CDR2 from the germline V gene are SEHNR and FQNEAQ (reference sequence). V was cut by 1 base and J by 4 bases, with 13 bases left in between. CDR3 nucleotide sequence: TGTGCCAGCAGCTTAGGGGCGGCAGTCTATAATGAAAAACTGTTTTTT. Translated, it gives CASSLGAAVYNEKLFF.

Remarks on this clonotype: Given a much more abundant clone one base away, this may be a read error. The chain carries TRBV6-5 and TRBJ2-1; the D is unclear. Germline V CDR1 and CDR2: MNHEY, SVGAGI. This CDR3 has 12 amino acids. V lost 5 bases to trimming and J lost 9 bases, with 11 bases between them. The CDR3 DNA is TGTGCCAGCAGTCTCCGACGGAGTGAGCAGTTCTTC. It translates to CASSLRRSEQFF.

This clonotype was seen a handful of times. The gene calls are TRBV29-1 and TRBJ2-1, with TRBD2 matching 9 bases. With V trimmed by 2 bases and J by 2 bases, 4 bases remained unmatched. The germline gives CDR1 SQVTM, CDR2 ANQGSEA. The CDR3 contains 15 residues. The CDR3 protein is CSVESASGTYNEQFF. DNA for the CDR3: TGCAGCGTTGAATCGGCTAGCGGGACCTACAATGAGCAGTTCTTC.

The rearrangement joins TRBV10-3 to TRBJ1-1, with TRBD1 matching over 7 bases. Looked up from germline, CDR1 is ENHRY and CDR2 is SYGVKD. This CDR3 spans 14 amino acids. V was pared by 10 bases and J by 3 bases, with 11 bases of the junction left unmatched. This CDR3 is CASRQGLEDTEAFF. The CDR3 coding sequence is TGTGCCAGCCGACAGGGCCTCGAGGACACTGAAGCTTTCTTT.

This clonotype was counted a few times. The chain has TRBV12-3 or TRBV12-4 and TRBJ1-2; the D is unclear. This CDR3 region has 15 residues. Trimming pared 6 bases from V and 0 bases from J, leaving 14 bases between. In nucleotides, the CDR3 is TGTGCCAGCAGCGTGACAACTCCAGCTAACTATGGCTACACCTTC. Translating gives CASSVTTPANYGYTF.

This clonotype occurred a few times. The V call is TRBV15, the J call TRBJ1-1; TRBD1 is a possible D gene (5 bases). In germline, CDR1 is LNHNV, CDR2 YYDKDF (reference sequence). V lost 1 base and J lost 6, with 15 bases in between. The CDR3 sequence is 15 residues long. The CDR3 DNA reads as TGTGCCACCAGCAGAGTTCGGCAGGGTTTGTCTGAAGCTTTCTTT. It is translated as CATSRVRQGLSEAFF.

As concerns this clonotype: The junction differs from germline at one of its ends, possibly a read error. The chain links TRBV7-2 to TRBJ1-4; D is perhaps TRBD1 (5 bases). The CDR3 has 15 residues. In germline, CDR1 is SGHTA, CDR2 FQGNSA. For the CDR3, the DNA is TGTGTCAGCAGCGTCGACGGGAGGAGGGGTGAAAAACTGTTTTTT. Amino acid sequence: CVSSVDGRRGEKLFF.

This clonotype came up a few times. The chain recombines TRBV6-6 with TRBJ2-1; 9 bases agree with TRBD2. The germline V gene has CDR1 MNHNY and CDR2 SVGAGI (reference sequence). This CDR3 is built from 16 residues. V shed 7 bases, J shed 0 bases, and the junction held 7 bases outside the gene matches. The CDR3 sequence: CASTMSGGSSYNEQFF. In DNA, the CDR3 is TGTGCCAGCACGATGAGCGGGGGGAGCTCCTACAATGAGCAGTTCTTC.

The V call is TRBV20-1, the J call TRBJ1-1; the D gene is possibly TRBD1 (5 bases). Deletions cut 6 bases from V and 2 bases from J, with 13 bases between. The CDR3 is 13 amino acids. The germline gives CDR1 DFQATT, CDR2 SNEGSKA (reference sequence). The DNA of the CDR3 is TGCAGTGCCGAGAGGCAGGGAAACACTGAAGCTTTCTTT. It yields the protein CSAERQGNTEAFF.

This clonotype came up a few times. A junction boundary mismatches the germline segment, possibly from a read error. The chain links TRBV10-3 to TRBJ2-4, with D possibly matching TRBD1 (5 bases). The J call is doubtful: the DNA matches TRBJ2-5 better. CDR1 is ENHRY and CDR2 is SYGVKD in the germline V gene. This CDR3 spans 14 amino acids. The CDR3 sequence: CAIRESSRGETQYF. The CDR3 DNA reads as TGTGCCATCAGGGAGTCGAGTAGGGGAGAGACCCAGTACTTC.

The genes are TRBV13 and TRBJ2-7, with 11 bases lining up with TRBD1. Germline CDR1 PRHDT, CDR2 FYEKMQ (reference sequence). CDR3 length: 14 residues. After removal of 7 bases from V and 3 bases from J, the junction contained 5 bases not matched to a gene. The CDR3 DNA is TGTGCCAGCAAGCGGACAGGGGGCAACTACGAGCAGTACTTC. This translates into CASKRTGGNYEQYF.

This chain links TRBV7-9 with TRBJ2-7; no firm D call. This CDR3 comprises 14 residues. Germline-derived CDR1 and CDR2 are SEHNR and FQNEAQ (reference sequence). V shed 8 bases and J shed 2 bases, with 16 bases lying between them. DNA of the CDR3: TGTGCCAGCGGTCGCCCAGGCCGGACCTACGAGCAGTACTTC. It specifies CASGRPGRTYEQYF.

The genes are TRBV29-1 and TRBJ1-1; 9 nucleotides agree with TRBD1. V lost 6 bases to trimming and J lost 0 bases; unmatched junction nucleotides: 14. The CDR3 spans 17 residues. The germline V gene encodes CDR1 SQVTM and CDR2 ANQGSEA. The CDR3 DNA follows: TGCAGCGTCCCCACCTTCCGGGACAGGGACATGAACACTGAAGCTTTCTTT. Its translation: CSVPTFRDRDMNTEAFF.

This clonotype was seen only a few times. The chain joins TRBV5-1 to TRBJ1-2; 9 nucleotides align to TRBD1. Germline lookup yields CDR1 SGHRS and CDR2 YFSETQ. The ends lost 3 bases at V and 6 bases at J; junction bases unmatched: 12. CDR3 length: 16 residues. The CDR3 sequence: CASSSLPGQGTDGYTF. CDR3 DNA: TGCGCCAGCAGCTCCCTACCGGGACAGGGAACGGATGGCTACACCTTC.

The V gene is TRBV20-1, the J gene TRBJ2-7; 9 nucleotides align to TRBD2. The CDR3 runs 18 residues. Unmatched junction bases numbered 18, after V lost 1 base and J lost 5 bases. From germline, CDR1 is DFQATT and CDR2 SNEGSKA (reference sequence). The CDR3: CSARVTGSSGGTMNEQYF. The CDR3 DNA is TGCAGTGCTAGAGTGACAGGGTCCAGCGGGGGGACTATGAACGAGCAGTACTTC.

The CDR3 DNA sequence: TGCGCCAGCAGCCAAGTCCCACTAGTTCCAGAGACCCAGTACTTC. It yields the protein CASSQVPLVPETQYF. The chain carries TRBV4-1 and TRBJ2-5; TRBD2 is a possible D gene (5 bases). Looked up from germline, CDR1 is MGHRA and CDR2 is YSYEKL. This CDR3 spans 15 amino acids. Trimming removed 1 base from V and 4 bases from J, with 13 bases in between.

This clonotype has only a few counts. The genes are TRBV10-3 and TRBJ2-1; 8 nucleotides line up with TRBD1. CDR1 is ENHRY, CDR2 SYGVKD, per germline. V lost 3 bases to trimming and J lost 8 bases; unmatched junction nucleotides: 6. This CDR3 spans 14 amino acids. The CDR3 loop is CAISEDDRGHEQFF. The CDR3, as DNA: TGTGCCATCAGTGAAGACGACAGGGGCCATGAGCAGTTCTTC.

This clonotype was picked up a small number of times. The chain uses TRBV20-1 and TRBJ1-2; 7 bases map to TRBD1. This CDR3 has 15 residues. Germline CDR1 is DFQATT and CDR2 is SNEGSKA (reference sequence). Trimming removed 6 bases from V and 0 bases from J; junction bases left unmatched: 10. The CDR3 protein is CSAQGGTITNYGYTF. CDR3 nucleotides: TGCAGTGCCCAGGGGGGGACAATAACTAACTATGGCTACACCTTC.

This chain joins TRBV11-2 and TRBJ1-6; TRBD1 matches at 8 bases. Germline CDR1 SGHAT, CDR2 FQNNGV. J was trimmed by 9 bases and V by 2 bases; bases with no gene match: 9. The CDR3 spans 16 residues. CDR3 sequence (DNA): TGTGCCAGCAGCTTATCCCTGACAGGGGAAGGTTCACCCCTCCACTTT. It codes for CASSLSLTGEGSPLHF.

J is TRBJ2-7 and V is TRBV14; maybe TRBD2 (5 bases). V was clipped by 1 base and J by 0 bases, with 10 bases between them. CDR1 and CDR2 (germline): SGHDN, FVKESK. The CDR3 covers 15 residues. The CDR3 protein is CASSQGTGFSYEQYF. CDR3 in DNA: TGTGCCAGCAGCCAAGGGACTGGATTCTCCTACGAGCAGTACTTC.

The table lists this clonotype with a few counts. The rearrangement links TRBV7-9 to TRBJ2-3, with 12 positions matching TRBD2. Germline V gives CDR1 SEHNR, CDR2 FQNEAQ (reference sequence). CDR3 length equals 15 residues. J lost 4 bases, V lost 10 bases, and 9 bases had no gene match. The CDR3 here is CATDSWTSGADTQYF. The CDR3 DNA sequence: TGTGCCACCGATTCCTGGACTAGCGGGGCAGATACGCAGTATTTT.

This rearrangement joins TRBV4-1 to TRBJ1-5; 7 bases are shared with TRBD1. The CDR3 spans 15 residues. J was trimmed by 3 bases and V by 4 bases; bases with no gene match: 6. Per the germline V gene, CDR1 is MGHRA and CDR2 is YSYEKL. CDR3 coding DNA: TGCGCCAGCAGCCTTCGGACAGGATTCAATCAGCCCCAGCATTTT. Translated: CASSLRTGFNQPQHF.